This T cell receptor (beta chain) came from a study of shared clonotypes between healthy human individuals. Turning to the study itself: Serving as donors were a couple of women and three men, whose ages spanned 18 to 49.

The study drew its donors from healthy HIV-negative adults without recent acute infections or vaccinations. The ends were cut back, 5 bases at V and 5 bases at J, with 7 bases in the middle. CDR3 size: 11 residues. Germline V gives CDR1 SGHRS, CDR2 YFSETQ. Of note for this clone: What it binds is unknown.

Measured with immunoSEQ multiplex PCR; TCRdb has only the in-frame clones, and not every one. Of 450,000 to 650,000 clones in the sample, around three quarters were seen once. Study results and limitations: Among donors, clonotype sharing was expected to be affected by sequencing depth.

The sequence came from a woman aged 40 to 50 in good health. Some clones in this sample may be carry-over from other donors' samples. The chain employs TRBV5-1 and TRBJ1-1; D remains ambiguous. The sequenced material came from PBMCs. As DNA, the CDR3 is TGCGCCAGCAGTGATGATACTGAAGCTTTCTTT. Translated: CASSDDTEAFF.